The clone carrying this T cell receptor beta chain is medium-sized by share. The target antigen is unknown. Patients were all untreated before their thyroid surgery. V shed 6 bases and J 2 bases; nucleotides not matched to a gene: 5. The CDR3 consists of 14 residues. Germline assignment: CDR1 MNHEY and CDR2 SVGEGT. This entry comes from a study of metastatic and nonmetastatic thyroid tumors. Study details: Peripheral blood and tumor or nodule samples from malignant and benign thyroid patients were compared.

TCRdb re-analyzed the PCR reads using MiXCR. The sample contains approximately 7,000 clones, about 37% of which appear only once. Study conclusions and caveats: Malignant tumors reportedly showed significantly higher TCR beta diversity than benign nodules in both blood and tumor.

The source is a female donor with papillary thyroid cancer or a benign thyroid nodule (not recorded which). Some clones in this sample may be carry-over from other donors' samples. The chain joins TRBV6-2 or TRBV6-3 to TRBJ1-2; 8 bases align to TRBD1. Input material: tumor tissue. The CDR3 DNA is TGTGCCAGCAGCCTACGGACAGGGAACTATGGCTACACCTTC. Its translation is CASSLRTGNYGYTF.